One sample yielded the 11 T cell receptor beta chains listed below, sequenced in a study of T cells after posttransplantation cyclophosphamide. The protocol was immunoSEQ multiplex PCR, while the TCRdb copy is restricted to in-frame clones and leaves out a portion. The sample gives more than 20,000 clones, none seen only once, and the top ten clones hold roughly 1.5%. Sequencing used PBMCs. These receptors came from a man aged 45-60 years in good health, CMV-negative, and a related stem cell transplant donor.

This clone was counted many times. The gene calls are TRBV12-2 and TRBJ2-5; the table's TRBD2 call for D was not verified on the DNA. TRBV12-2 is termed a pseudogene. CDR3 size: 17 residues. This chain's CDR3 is CASRWGAVSGSAETQYF. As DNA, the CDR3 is TGTGCAAGTCGCTGGGGGGCGGTTAGCGGGAGTGCGGAGACCCAGTACTTC.

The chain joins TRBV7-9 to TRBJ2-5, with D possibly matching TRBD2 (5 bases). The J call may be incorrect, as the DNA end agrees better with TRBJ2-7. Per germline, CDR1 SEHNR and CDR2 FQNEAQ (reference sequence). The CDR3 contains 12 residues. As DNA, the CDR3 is TGTGCCAGCAGCTTGAGGGAAGACGAGCAGTACTTC. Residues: CASSLREDEQYF.

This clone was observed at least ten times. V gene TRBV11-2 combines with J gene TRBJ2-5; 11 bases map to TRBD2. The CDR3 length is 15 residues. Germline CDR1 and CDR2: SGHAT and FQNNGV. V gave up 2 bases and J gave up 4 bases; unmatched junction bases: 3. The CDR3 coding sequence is TGTGCCAGCAGCTTATTAGCGGGAGGGCGAGAGACCCAGTACTTC. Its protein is CASSLLAGGRETQYF. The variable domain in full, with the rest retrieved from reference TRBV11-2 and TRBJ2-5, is EAGVAQSPRYKIIEKRQSVAFWCNPISGHATLYWYQQILGQGPKLLIQFQNNGVVDDSQLPKDRFSAERLKGVDSTLKIQPAKLEDSAVYLCASSLLAGGRETQYFGPGTRLLVL.

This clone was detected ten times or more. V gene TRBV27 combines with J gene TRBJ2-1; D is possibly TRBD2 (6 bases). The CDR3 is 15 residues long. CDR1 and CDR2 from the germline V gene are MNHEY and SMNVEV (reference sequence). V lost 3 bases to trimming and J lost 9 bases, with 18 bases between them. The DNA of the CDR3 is TGTGCCAGCAGTTTTATCGGGAGCTTGAGGCGTGAGCAGTTCTTC. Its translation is CASSFIGSLRREQFF.

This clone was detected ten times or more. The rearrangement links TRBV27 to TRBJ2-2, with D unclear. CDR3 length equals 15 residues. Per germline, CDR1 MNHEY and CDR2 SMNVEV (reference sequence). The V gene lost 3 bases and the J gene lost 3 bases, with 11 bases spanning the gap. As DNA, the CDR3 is TGTGCCAGCAGTTTCAGGCAGATTCACACCGGGGAGCTGTTTTTT. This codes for CASSFRQIHTGELFF.

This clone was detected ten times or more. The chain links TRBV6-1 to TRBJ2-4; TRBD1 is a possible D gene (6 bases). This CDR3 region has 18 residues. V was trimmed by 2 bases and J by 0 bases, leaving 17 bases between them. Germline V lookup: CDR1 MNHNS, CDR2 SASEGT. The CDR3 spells CASSELVAGVLAKNIQYF. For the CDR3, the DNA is TGTGCCAGCAGTGAATTGGTGGCAGGGGTCTTAGCCAAAAACATTCAGTACTTC.

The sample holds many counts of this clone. For the CDR3, the DNA is TGTGCCAGCAGTCGGGACAGGGCAGACCCCGGGGAGCTGTTTTTT. Translated: CASSRDRADPGELFF. V is TRBV6-1 and J is TRBJ2-2; 9 bases match TRBD1. This CDR3 has 15 residues. V shed 5 bases, J shed 6 bases, and the junction held 7 bases outside the gene matches. Germline CDR1 reads MNHNS; CDR2 reads SASEGT.

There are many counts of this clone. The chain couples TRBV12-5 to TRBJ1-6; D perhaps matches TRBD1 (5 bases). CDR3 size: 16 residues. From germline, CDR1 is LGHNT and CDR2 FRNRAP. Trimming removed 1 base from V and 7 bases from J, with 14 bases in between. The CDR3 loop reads CASGLELGGNNSPLHF. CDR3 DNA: TGTGCTAGTGGTTTGGAGCTGGGGGGTAACAATTCACCCCTCCACTTT.

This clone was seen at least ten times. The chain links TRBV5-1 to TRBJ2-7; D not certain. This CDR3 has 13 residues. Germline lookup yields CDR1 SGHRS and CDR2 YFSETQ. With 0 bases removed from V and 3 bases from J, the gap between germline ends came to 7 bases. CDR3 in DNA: TGCGCCAGCAGCTTGGGGCAGAACTACGAGCAGTACTTC. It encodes CASSLGQNYEQYF. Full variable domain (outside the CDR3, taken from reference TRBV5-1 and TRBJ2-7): KAGVTQTPRYLIKTRGQQVTLSCSPISGHRSVSWYQQTPGQGLQFLFEYFSETQRNKGNFPGRFSGRQFSNSRSEMNVSTLELGDSALYLCASSLGQNYEQYFGPGTRLTVT.

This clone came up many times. The CDR3 bases are TGTGCCTCTAGGGGGTTTTCTGGGCAGTACTTC. Translation gives CASRGFSGQYF. The gene calls are TRBV30 and TRBJ2-7; D may be TRBD1 (6 bases). The germline V gene encodes CDR1 GTSNPN and CDR2 SVGIG (reference sequence). The V and J ends lost 7 bases and 9 bases respectively, with 16 bases between them. The CDR3 spans 11 residues.

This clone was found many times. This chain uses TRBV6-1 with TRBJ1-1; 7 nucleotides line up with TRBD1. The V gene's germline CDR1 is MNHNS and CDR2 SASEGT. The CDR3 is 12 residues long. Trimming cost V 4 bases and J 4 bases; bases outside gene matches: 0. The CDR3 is CASSGDSTEAFF. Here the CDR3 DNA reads TGTGCCAGCAGTGGGGACAGCACTGAAGCTTTCTTT.